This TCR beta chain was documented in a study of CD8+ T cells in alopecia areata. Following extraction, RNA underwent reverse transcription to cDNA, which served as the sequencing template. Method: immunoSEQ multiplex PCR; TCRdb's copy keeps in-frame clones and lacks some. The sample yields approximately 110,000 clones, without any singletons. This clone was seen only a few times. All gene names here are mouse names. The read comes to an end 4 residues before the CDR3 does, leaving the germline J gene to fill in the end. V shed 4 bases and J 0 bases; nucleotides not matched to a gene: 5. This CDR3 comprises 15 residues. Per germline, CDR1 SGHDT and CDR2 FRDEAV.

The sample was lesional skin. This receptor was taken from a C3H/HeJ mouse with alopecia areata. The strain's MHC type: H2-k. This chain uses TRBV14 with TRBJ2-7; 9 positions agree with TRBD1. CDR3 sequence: CASSPGQGLSYEQYF. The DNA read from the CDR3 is TGTGCCAGCAGTCCGGGACAGGGTCTCTCCTAT.